A selection of T cell receptor beta chains follows, all from one sample in a study of blood T cell repertoires in COVID-19. Produced via immunoSEQ multiplex PCR; TCRdb's table is partial and in-frame only. Of around 150,000 clones in the sample, about 80% were seen once. Sequencing was carried out using peripheral blood. Every receptor here comes from a woman aged 80 or over in a cohort sampled during active or convalescent COVID-19. The CDR3 runs from the conserved cysteine through the conserved F or W. The D gene is left open where the match is weak. Size tells how often a clone was seen (once, few, many) or the class of an expanded clone, and some rows leave it out.

V: TRBV12-3/TRBV12-4
size: -
D: TRBD1
J: TRBJ1-1
CDR3: CASSSTGGLMAFF
DNA: TGTGCCAGCAGTTCGACAGGGGGTCTGATGGCTTTCTTT

V: TRBV5-4
size: few
D: TRBD2
J: TRBJ2-7
CDR3: CASSPFSGGGSYEQYF
DNA: TGTGCCAGCAGCCCCTTTAGCGGGGGAGGGTCCTACGAGCAGTACTTC

V: TRBV18
size: -
D: -
J: TRBJ2-1
CDR3: CASSPLEDSNEQFF
DNA: TGTGCCAGCTCACCACTTGAGGACAGCAATGAGCAGTTCTTC

V: TRBV5-1
size: -
D: -
J: TRBJ2-4
CDR3: CASSPLARTKNIQYF
DNA: TGCGCCAGCAGCCCCCTCGCGAGAACCAAAAACATTCAGTACTTC

V: TRBV19
size: -
D: -
J: TRBJ1-1
CDR3: CASSIRPIWTEKMNTEAFF
DNA: TGTGCCAGTAGTATACGCCCCATATGGACAGAAAAAATGAACACTGAAGCTTTCTTT

V: TRBV19
size: -
D: TRBD1
J: TRBJ2-1
CDR3: CASSTLFRDRAYNEQFF
DNA: TGTGCCAGTAGTACTCTCTTTAGGGACAGAGCCTACAATGAGCAGTTCTTC

V: TRBV23-1
size: -
D: TRBD1
J: TRBJ1-5
CDR3: CASSRTGAHSKTYSNQPQHF
DNA: TGCGCCAGCAGTCGGACAGGGGCGCATTCAAAGACTTATAGCAATCAGCCCCAGCATTTT

V: TRBV5-1
size: -
D: TRBD1
J: TRBJ1-6
CDR3: CASSLEGDRNSPLHF
DNA: TGCGCCAGCAGCTTGGAGGGGGACAGAAATTCACCCCTCCACTTT

V: TRBV5-1
size: few
D: TRBD1
J: TRBJ2-1
CDR3: CASSLTGVGEQFF
DNA: TGCGCCAGCAGCTTGACAGGGGTAGGGGAGCAGTTCTTC

V: TRBV10-3
size: -
D: TRBD2
J: TRBJ2-7
CDR3: CAISEPGGEGSDF
DNA: TGTGCCATCAGTGAGCCCGGTGGGGAGGGTTCTGACTTC